The 15 T cell receptor beta chains in this list originate from one sample, sequenced in a study of blood T cell repertoires in COVID-19. Repertoires were generated with immunoSEQ multiplex PCR, while TCRdb's copy carries only in-frame clones and drops some. The sample includes around 100,000 clones, 84% of them seen just once. Material for sequencing was peripheral blood. Receptor source: a woman aged 55 to 70 with acute or convalescent COVID-19.

The sample holds many counts of this clone. The chain combines TRBV29-1 with TRBJ2-1; 15 nucleotides agree with TRBD2. Germline V gene data show CDR1 as SQVTM and CDR2 as ANQGSEA. The CDR3 is 16 amino acids. V lost 8 bases and J lost 7; bases outside the gene matches: 12. CDR3 DNA sequence: TGCAGCAACGGACTAGCGGGGGGGTATCAGGGTAATGAGCAGTTCTTC. Amino acids: CSNGLAGGYQGNEQFF.

The rearrangement links TRBV9 to TRBJ2-1; 12 nucleotides align to TRBD2. The CDR3 has 16 amino acids. V shed 3 bases and J 7 bases; nucleotides not matched to a gene: 8. The germline gives CDR1 SGDLS, CDR2 YYNGEE. Here the CDR3 DNA reads TGTGCCAGCAGCGCGACCACTAGCGGGGGGTGGAATGAGCAGTTCTTC. Its translation: CASSATTSGGWNEQFF.

The chain joins TRBV7-2 to TRBJ2-7, with a weak D call TRBD2 (6 bases). This CDR3 has 13 amino acids. Trimming shortened V by 5 bases and J by 6 bases, and 14 bases separated the two germline ends. Germline V gene data show CDR1 as SGHTA and CDR2 as FQGNSA. This CDR3 reads CASSLGGLGEQYF. The CDR3 DNA reads TGTGCCAGCAGCCTGGGGGGTTTGGGCGAGCAGTACTTC.

The chain's CDR3 is CASSPTRGATNEKLFF. As DNA, the CDR3 is TGCGCCAGCAGCCCCACCCGCGGAGCAACTAATGAAAAACTGTTTTTT. The V and J genes are TRBV5-1 and TRBJ1-4; D is undetermined. Trimming removed 4 bases at V and 0 bases at J, with 13 bases between. The CDR3 runs 16 residues. CDR1 SGHRS and CDR2 YFSETQ come from the germline V gene.

The rearrangement uses TRBV10-3 and TRBJ1-1, with TRBD1 as a possible D gene (6 bases). Trimming left V 2 bases short and J 1 base short, with 14 bases between. CDR1 is ENHRY, CDR2 SYGVKD, per germline. The CDR3 totals 16 residues. This chain's CDR3 is CAISEATGYPNTEAFF. Written as DNA, the CDR3 is TGTGCCATCAGTGAGGCCACAGGGTATCCGAACACTGAAGCTTTCTTT.

The rearrangement uses TRBV28 and TRBJ2-6, with D perhaps matching TRBD1 (5 bases). Germline V gene sequence: CDR1 MDHEN, CDR2 SYDVKM. Trimming pared 6 bases from V and 3 bases from J, leaving 6 bases between. This CDR3 is built from 13 residues. CDR3 DNA sequence: TGTGCCAGCAGCGACAGTGGGGCCAACGTCCTGACTTTC. It translates to CASSDSGANVLTF. Supplemented by reference TRBV28 and TRBJ2-6, the full variable domain reads DVKVTQSSRYLVKRTGEKVFLECVQDMDHENMFWYRQDPGLGLRLIYFSYDVKMKEKGDIPEGYSVSREKKERFSLILESASTNQTSMYLCASSDSGANVLTFGAGSRLTVL.

CDR3 coding DNA: TGCGCCAGCAGCCAAGAAGGGCCGCGGGGGTCTAACACCGGGGAGCTGTTTTTT. Its translation: CASSQEGPRGSNTGELFF. The chain carries TRBV4-3 and TRBJ2-2; 7 bases match TRBD2. The CDR3 spans 18 residues. CDR1 is LGHNA and CDR2 is YSLEER in the germline V gene. J lost 2 bases, V lost 0 bases, and 9 bases had no gene match.

The chain uses TRBV9 and TRBJ1-1; tentative D call: TRBD1 (5 bases). There are 14 residues in the CDR3. Trimming left V 4 bases short and J 7 bases short, with 17 bases between. The germline gives CDR1 SGDLS, CDR2 YYNGEE. The CDR3: CASSPTGEWNEAFF. CDR3 coding DNA: TGTGCCAGCAGCCCGACGGGGGAATGGAATGAAGCTTTCTTT.

This clone showed up just once. The chain recombines TRBV28 with TRBJ2-5; 9 bases agree with TRBD2. Trimming took 5 bases from V and 7 from J; bases not matched to a gene: 8. The length of the CDR3 is 14 residues. CDR1 is MDHEN, CDR2 SYDVKM, per germline. This CDR3 reads CASSLGTSIGTQYF. The CDR3 bases are TGTGCCAGCAGTCTTGGGACTAGCATCGGGACCCAGTACTTC.

V and J are TRBV3-1 (or the pseudogene TRBV3-2) and TRBJ1-1; no reliable D call. The germline V and J ends were trimmed by 2 bases and 6 bases, with 13 bases remaining between them. CDR3 length: 14 residues. Germline CDR1 reads LGHDT; CDR2 reads YNNKEL (reference sequence). CDR3 region: CASSQSGRSAEAFF. CDR3 DNA: TGTGCCAGCAGCCAAAGCGGCCGTTCGGCTGAAGCTTTCTTT.

DNA of the CDR3: TGTGCCAGCAGGATAAATGGACAGGGGAGTAATTCACCCCTCCACTTT. Its translation is CASRINGQGSNSPLHF. The V gene is TRBV6-6, the J gene TRBJ1-6; 9 positions match TRBD1. CDR3 length: 16 amino acids. CDR1 is MNHNY, CDR2 SVGAGI, per germline (reference sequence). V trimming: 6 bases; J trimming: 6 bases; junction bases outside the gene matches: 9.

The chain couples TRBV19 to TRBJ2-5, with a possible D match to TRBD1 (5 bases). The germline V and J ends were trimmed by 4 bases and 5 bases, with 14 bases remaining between them. The CDR3 runs 14 residues. Germline lookup yields CDR1 LNHDA and CDR2 SQIVND (reference sequence). CDR3 in DNA: TGTGCCAGTAGTACCCAGGGCAATTGGGAGACCCAGTACTTC. Amino acids: CASSTQGNWETQYF. The entire variable domain, with the rest obtained from reference TRBV19 and TRBJ2-5, is as follows: DGGITQSPKYLFRKEGQNVTLSCEQNLNHDAMYWYRQDPGQGLRLIYYSQIVNDFQKGDIAEGYSVSREKKESFPLTVTSAQKNPTAFYLCASSTQGNWETQYFGPGTRLLVL.

V gene TRBV5-4 combines with J gene TRBJ1-1; maybe TRBD1 (6 bases). The CDR3 has 16 amino acids. Germline values: CDR1 SGHNT, CDR2 YYREEE (reference sequence). Trimming stripped 0 bases from V and 3 bases from J, with 15 bases between. The CDR3 here is CASSLGLQGWHTEAFF. Written as DNA, the CDR3 is TGTGCCAGCAGCTTGGGACTACAGGGCTGGCACACTGAAGCTTTCTTT.

The chain has TRBV5-1 and TRBJ2-7, with TRBD1 matching 8 bases. V lost 4 bases to trimming and J lost 4 bases; unmatched junction nucleotides: 10. There are 15 residues in the CDR3. Germline V lookup: CDR1 SGHRS, CDR2 YFSETQ. The CDR3 region has the DNA TGCGCCAGCAGCCCTGGTTCAGGGGGCGCATACGAGCAGTACTTC. Protein product: CASSPGSGGAYEQYF.

V is TRBV3-1 (or the pseudogene TRBV3-2) and J is TRBJ1-2; weak D call: TRBD1 (5 bases). The germline CDR1 and CDR2 sequences are LGHDT and YNNKEL (reference sequence). Trimming shortened V by 2 bases and J by 4 bases, and 14 bases separated the two germline ends. There are 15 residues in the CDR3. The CDR3 reads CASSQWTGVGYGYTF. The CDR3 bases are TGTGCCAGCAGCCAATGGACGGGGGTGGGCTATGGCTACACCTTC.